The entry below gives a single TCR beta chain sequence along with its context. This clone's antigen is unknown. One base away there is no much larger clone; base qualities are not given. In the prospective study, participants were roughly 18 to 89 years old, resided in 24 geographic areas of the United States, and were enrolled through a virtual design. To assign participants to cohorts, the prospective study relied on clinical history that participants themselves reported in a screening survey and a study questionnaire. Each participant in the prospective study had whole blood, serum and a nasopharyngeal or oropharyngeal swab collected by mobile phlebotomists. Additional blood draws and questionnaires over an approximately two-month period could optionally be provided by prospective study participants. Prospective study blood samples were shipped either frozen or at room temperature before DNA extraction.

From the cysteine up to the phenylalanine, the CDR3 has a length of 13 residues. This entry keeps only the CDR3 DNA: 39 bases, framed from base 1. Here V drops 5 bases and J drops 8 bases, and the junction holds 5 bases not matched to any gene. The germline V gene sets CDR1 to SGHNT and CDR2 to YENEEA. The data derive from a study of blood T cell repertoires in COVID-19 (dated by TCRdb to 2018 to 2020). In terms of the full investigation: Samples covering the acute and convalescent phases of COVID-19 were provided by collaborators in the United States, Italy and Spain. The prospective study material was composed of cDNA or gDNA derived from T cells, B-cell-depleted T cells, or PBMCs. The dataset comprised deeply sampled blood TCRbeta repertoires from subjects exposed to, actively infected with, or recovered from COVID-19. A freely available public database, intended as a resource for researchers studying the immune response to SARS-CoV-2, is where the repertoires were released. The samples were drawn from two sources: the first 160 participants of the ongoing ImmuneRACE study, and fewer than 1,500 subjects contributed by 6 global collaborators. Sample metadata almost always included a de-identified subject ID, COVID-19 status, age in years and sex. Where HLA class I and class II types were available, the types were taken from metadata supplied by the sample provider, not from assay-based typing. Summary of the overall study and its limitations: The amount of clinical and demographic metadata varied by source and participant and was provided uncurated.

The immunoSEQ Assay, a bias-controlled multiplex PCR, was used to amplify TCRbeta CDR3 regions from genomic DNA. The study's processing was this. Within the assay, amplification of reference gene primers was used to estimate how many nucleated cells each sample contained. To quantify the absolute abundance of each unique TCRbeta CDR3 rearrangement, sequence reads were collapsed and filtered. For each sample, productive Simpson clonality was calculated as the square root of Simpson's diversity index across productive rearrangements. Here the immuneACCESS table is served through TCRdb, limited to in-frame sequences with V and J called. Missing clones are a known gap in these copies; in checked studies unresolved V genes cover under half, and the rest lacks a known reason. That table furnishes V, J and clone size, whereas the DNA furnished D and trimming. This sample has approximately 220,000 clones in its table, and 86% of those were observed once. The ten largest clones add up to around 3.5% of the sample.

The receptor comes from a woman between 40 and 50 years old with acute COVID-19. The chain is assembled from TRBV11-3 and TRBJ2-1, and TRBD1 aligns with 8 junction nucleotides. Sequenced: PBMCs or T cells enriched from blood (not recorded which). The DNA reads as follows: TGTGCCAGCAGCCCCAAGGACAGGGATGAGCAGTTCTTC. Translated, this gives CASSPKDRDEQFF.